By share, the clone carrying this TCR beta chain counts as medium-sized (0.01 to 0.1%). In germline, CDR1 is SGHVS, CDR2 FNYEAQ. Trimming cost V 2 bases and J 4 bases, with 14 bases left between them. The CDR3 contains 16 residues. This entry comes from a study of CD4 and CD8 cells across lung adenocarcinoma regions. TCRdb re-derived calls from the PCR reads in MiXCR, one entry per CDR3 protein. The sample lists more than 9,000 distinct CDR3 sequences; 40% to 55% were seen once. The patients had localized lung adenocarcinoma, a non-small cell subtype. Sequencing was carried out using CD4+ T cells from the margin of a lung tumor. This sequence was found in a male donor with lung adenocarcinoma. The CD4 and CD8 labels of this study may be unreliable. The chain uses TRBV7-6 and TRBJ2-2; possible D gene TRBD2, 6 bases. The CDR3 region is CASSLIGVGGTGELFF. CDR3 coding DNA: TGTGCCAGCAGCTTAATCGGCGTCGGGGGCACCGGGGAGCTGTTTTTT.